This T cell receptor beta chain appears in the sequencing data of a study of T cells in Graves' hyperthyroidism and ophthalmopathy. The V gene's germline CDR1 is SGHDN and CDR2 FVKESK. Unmatched junction bases numbered 9, after V lost 4 bases and J lost 9 bases. This CDR3 region has 14 residues. Hyperthyroidism of Graves' type that showed no ophthalmopathy progression within 18 months was stable. Subjects aged 18 to 65 presented with newly diagnosed hyperthyroidism of less than 2 months' duration. Ten or more counts support this clonotype. From RNA transcripts, TCR beta CDR3 regions were amplified. Using the HTBI primer set, a first-round RT-PCR was run on the TCR CDR3. Via MiXCR, TCRdb re-called the multiplex PCR reads, giving one row per CDR3 protein. This table holds roughly 400,000 distinct CDR3 sequences, roughly 25% found once.

Sequencing used blood. The chain employs TRBV14 and TRBJ2-1, with 7 bases aligning to TRBD1. This receptor was taken from a man aged 45 to 65 with Graves' hyperthyroidism. CDR3 coding DNA: TGTGCCAGCAGCCTGATGACAGGGCGGATTGAGCAGTTCTTC. Its translation: CASSLMTGRIEQFF.